This T cell receptor beta chain originates from a study of beta chain features in type 1 diabetes. Isolated RNA was reverse transcribed in full, so expressed TCRB transcripts were sequenced. The data were produced by immunoSEQ multiplex PCR, yet TCRdb's version contains in-frame clones alone and is incomplete. The profile shows 240,000 or so clones, about 15% of them singletons. Study-wide points: Naive, central memory and Treg TCRB repertoires appeared more alike in patients than in healthy donors. All four CD4+ subsets of Type 1 diabetes patients contained TCRB CDR3s that were moderately but significantly shorter.

This clone showed up just a few times. Its cognate antigen is unknown. This CDR3 comprises 15 residues. With 5 bases removed from V and 2 bases from J, the gap between germline ends came to 13 bases. The germline V gene encodes CDR1 SGHTA and CDR2 FQGNSA. The source is a man in his thirties or forties with type 1 diabetes. The V gene is TRBV7-2, the J gene TRBJ2-1; D might be TRBD1 (5 bases). Specimen: naive CD4+ T cells from blood. The CDR3 region has the DNA TGTGCCAGCAGCCCTCAGGGTGGGACCTACAATGAGCAGTTCTTC. Translating gives CASSPQGGTYNEQFF.